Here is one T cell receptor (beta chain) with its context. Original processing notes: Counts of nucleated cells, estimated from reference gene primer amplification, were obtained. Using immunoSEQ multiplex PCR, the repertoire was profiled, and TCRdb retains in-frame clones only, with some absent. V and J calls and clone size are those listed in that table; D and trimming were worked out from the DNA. This table holds around 320,000 clones, roughly nine tenths found once. CDR3 length: 14 amino acids. Germline V gene data show CDR1 as SEHNR and CDR2 as FQNEAQ (reference sequence). Trimming took off 5 bases at V and 0 bases at J, with 10 bases between the two ends. The sample belongs to a study of blood T cell repertoires in COVID-19. Cohort placement rested on clinical history that participants reported themselves. Shortly before study entry, within 2 weeks, exposed participants had met a COVID-19 case.

The source is a woman in her twenties or thirties who had been exposed to COVID-19. The specimen was PBMCs or T cells enriched from blood (not recorded which). The chain has TRBV7-9 and TRBJ1-2; no firm D call. Here the CDR3 DNA reads TGTGCCAGCAGCCTAACAGCAGCTAACTATGGCTACACCTTC. It yields the protein CASSLTAANYGYTF.